This T cell receptor beta chain was identified during a study of T cells in localized non-small cell lung cancer. General study findings and limits: Paired adjacent lung recovered a median roughly 60 of the top 100 tumor clones.

CDR3 length equals 11 residues. In germline, CDR1 is SNHLY, CDR2 FYNNEI. Deletions cut 3 bases from V and 9 bases from J, with 8 bases between. About this clone: Its antigen is not identified.

This table comes from immunoSEQ multiplex PCR, and its TCRdb copy is limited to in-frame clones, with some not included. The sample holds tens of thousands of clones, roughly 90% seen once. Sequenced material: peripheral blood mononuclear cells, taken before any cancer treatment. V usage is TRBV2 and J usage is TRBJ1-1, with D unresolved. The receptor was derived from a female donor older than 55 with stage II lung adenocarcinoma. CDR3 bases: TGTGCCAGCAGTGAGACCTGGCAAGCTTTCTTT. Translation: CASSETWQAFF.